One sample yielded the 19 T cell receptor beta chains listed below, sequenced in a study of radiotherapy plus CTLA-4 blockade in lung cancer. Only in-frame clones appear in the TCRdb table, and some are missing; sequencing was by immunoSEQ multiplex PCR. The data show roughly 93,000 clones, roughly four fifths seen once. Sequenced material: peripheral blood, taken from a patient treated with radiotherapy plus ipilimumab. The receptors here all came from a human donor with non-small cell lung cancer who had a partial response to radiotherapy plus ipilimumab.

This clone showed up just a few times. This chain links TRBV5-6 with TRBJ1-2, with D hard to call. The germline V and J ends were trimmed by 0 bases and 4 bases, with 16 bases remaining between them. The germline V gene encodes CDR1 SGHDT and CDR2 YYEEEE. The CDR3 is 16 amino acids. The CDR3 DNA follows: TGTGCCAGCAGCTTGGCCGGTGATTGGGAGGGCTATGGCTACACCTTC. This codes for CASSLAGDWEGYGYTF.

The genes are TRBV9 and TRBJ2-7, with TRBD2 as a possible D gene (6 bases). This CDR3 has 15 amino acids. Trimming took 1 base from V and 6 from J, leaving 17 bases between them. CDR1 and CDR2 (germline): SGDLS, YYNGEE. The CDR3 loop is CASSVSPTAGGEQYF. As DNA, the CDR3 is TGTGCCAGCAGCGTATCCCCCACCGCCGGGGGCGAGCAGTACTTC. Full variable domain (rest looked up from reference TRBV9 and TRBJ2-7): DSGVTQTPKHLITATGQRVTLRCSPRSGDLSVYWYQQSLDQGLQFLIQYYNGEERAKGNILERFSAQQFPDLHSELNLSSLELGDSALYFCASSVSPTAGGEQYFGPGTRLTVT.

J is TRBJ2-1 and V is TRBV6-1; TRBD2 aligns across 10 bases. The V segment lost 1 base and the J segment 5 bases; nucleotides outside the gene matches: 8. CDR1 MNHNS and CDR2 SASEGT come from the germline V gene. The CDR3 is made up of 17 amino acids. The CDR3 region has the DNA TGTGCCAGCAGTGAAGGGGAAAGGACTAGCGGAGACAATGAGCAGTTCTTC. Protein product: CASSEGERTSGDNEQFF.

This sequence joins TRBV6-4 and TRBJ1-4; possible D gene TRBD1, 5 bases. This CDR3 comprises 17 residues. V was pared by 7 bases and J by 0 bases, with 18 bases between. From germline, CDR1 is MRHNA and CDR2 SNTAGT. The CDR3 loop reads CASTTPPRDATNEKLFF. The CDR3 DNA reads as TGTGCCAGCACCACCCCTCCCAGGGATGCAACTAATGAAAAACTGTTTTTT.

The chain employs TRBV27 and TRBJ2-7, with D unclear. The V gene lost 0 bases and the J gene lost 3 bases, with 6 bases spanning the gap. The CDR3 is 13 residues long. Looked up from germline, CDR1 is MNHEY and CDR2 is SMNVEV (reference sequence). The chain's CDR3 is CASSLSSDYEQYF. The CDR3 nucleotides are TGTGCCAGCAGTTTATCGTCAGACTACGAGCAGTACTTC.

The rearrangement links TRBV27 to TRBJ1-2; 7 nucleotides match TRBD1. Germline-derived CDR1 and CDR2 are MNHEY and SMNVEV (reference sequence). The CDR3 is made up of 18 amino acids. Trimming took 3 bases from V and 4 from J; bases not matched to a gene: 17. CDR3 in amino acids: CASSFSVRTGLGVYGYTF. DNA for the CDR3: TGTGCCAGCAGTTTCTCGGTCCGGACAGGTCTCGGCGTCTATGGCTACACCTTC.

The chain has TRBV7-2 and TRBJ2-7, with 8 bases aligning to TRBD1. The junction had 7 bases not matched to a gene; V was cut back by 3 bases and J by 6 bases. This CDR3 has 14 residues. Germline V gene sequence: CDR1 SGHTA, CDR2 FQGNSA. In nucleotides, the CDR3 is TGTGCCAGCAGCTTTGGCGCAGGGACAGGCGAGCAGTACTTC. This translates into CASSFGAGTGEQYF.

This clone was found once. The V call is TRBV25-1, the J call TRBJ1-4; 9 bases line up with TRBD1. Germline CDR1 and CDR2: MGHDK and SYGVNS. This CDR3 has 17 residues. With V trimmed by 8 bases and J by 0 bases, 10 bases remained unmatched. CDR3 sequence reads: CASAPGTGSATNEKLFF. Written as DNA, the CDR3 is TGTGCCAGCGCTCCCGGGACAGGGAGCGCAACTAATGAAAAACTGTTTTTT.

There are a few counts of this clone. The DNA for the CDR3 is TGCGCCAGCAGTGTGACTAGCGGGAGTAGGGATGAGCAGTTCTTC. Translated, it gives CASSVTSGSRDEQFF. V and J are TRBV10-1 and TRBJ2-1, with 12 bases lining up with TRBD2. This CDR3 is 15 amino acids long. V gave up 4 bases and J gave up 8 bases; unmatched junction bases: 6. From germline, CDR1 is WNHNN and CDR2 SYGVQD (reference sequence).

The CDR3 DNA follows: TGCGCCAGCAGCTTGGCCAGGGCGGGGATCTACGAGCAGTACTTC. Residues: CASSLARAGIYEQYF. V is TRBV5-1 and J is TRBJ2-7, with a weak D call TRBD2 (6 bases). This CDR3 comprises 15 residues. From germline, CDR1 is SGHRS and CDR2 YFSETQ. V lost 0 bases to trimming and J lost 3 bases, with 13 bases between them.

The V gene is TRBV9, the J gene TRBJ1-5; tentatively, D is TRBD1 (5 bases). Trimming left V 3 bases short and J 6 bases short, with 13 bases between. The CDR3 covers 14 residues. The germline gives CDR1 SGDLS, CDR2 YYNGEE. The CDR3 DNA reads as TGTGCCAGCAGCGGTCAGGGATCCGGTCAGCCCCAGCATTTT. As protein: CASSGQGSGQPQHF.

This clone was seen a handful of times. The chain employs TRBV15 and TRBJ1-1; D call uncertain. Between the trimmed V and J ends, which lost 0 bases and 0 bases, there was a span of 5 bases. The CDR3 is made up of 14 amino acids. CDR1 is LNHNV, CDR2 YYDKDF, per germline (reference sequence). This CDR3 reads CATSRDRMNTEAFF. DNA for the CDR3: TGTGCCACCAGCAGAGACAGAATGAACACTGAAGCTTTCTTT.

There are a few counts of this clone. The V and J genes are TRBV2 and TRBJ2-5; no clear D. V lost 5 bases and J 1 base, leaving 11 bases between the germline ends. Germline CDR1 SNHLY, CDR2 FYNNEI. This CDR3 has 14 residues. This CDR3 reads CASSPQATQETQYF. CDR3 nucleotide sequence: TGTGCCAGCAGTCCCCAGGCGACCCAAGAGACCCAGTACTTC.

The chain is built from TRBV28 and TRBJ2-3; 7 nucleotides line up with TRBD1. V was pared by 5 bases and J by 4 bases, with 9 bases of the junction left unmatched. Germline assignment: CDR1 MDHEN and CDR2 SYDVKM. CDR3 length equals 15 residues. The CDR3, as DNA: TGTGCCAGCAGTCGAATCGGGACAGTGGCAGATACGCAGTATTTT. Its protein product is CASSRIGTVADTQYF.

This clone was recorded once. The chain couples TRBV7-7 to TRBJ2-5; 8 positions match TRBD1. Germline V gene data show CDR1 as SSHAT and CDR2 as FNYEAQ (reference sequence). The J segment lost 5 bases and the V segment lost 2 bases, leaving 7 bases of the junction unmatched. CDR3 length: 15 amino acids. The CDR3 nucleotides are TGTGCCAGCAGCTTAAGGACAGGGTCGCCGGAGACCCAGTACTTC. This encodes CASSLRTGSPETQYF.

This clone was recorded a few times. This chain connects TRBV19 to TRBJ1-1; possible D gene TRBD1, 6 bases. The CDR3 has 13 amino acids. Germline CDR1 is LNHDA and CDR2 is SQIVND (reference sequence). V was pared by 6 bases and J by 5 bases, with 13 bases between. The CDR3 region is CASRLDQGTEAFF. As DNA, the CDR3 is TGTGCCAGTAGACTAGACCAGGGGACTGAAGCTTTCTTT.

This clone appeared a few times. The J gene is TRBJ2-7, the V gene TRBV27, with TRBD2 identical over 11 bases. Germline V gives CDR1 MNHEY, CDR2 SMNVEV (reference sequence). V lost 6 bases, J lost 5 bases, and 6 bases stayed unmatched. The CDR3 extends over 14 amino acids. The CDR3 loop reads CASRRLAGRNEQYF. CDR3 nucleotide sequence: TGTGCCAGCAGACGACTAGCGGGAAGGAACGAGCAGTACTTC.

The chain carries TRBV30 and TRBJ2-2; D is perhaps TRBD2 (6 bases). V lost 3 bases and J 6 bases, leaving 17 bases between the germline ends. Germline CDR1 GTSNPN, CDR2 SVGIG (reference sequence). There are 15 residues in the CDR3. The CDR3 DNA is TGTGCCTGGAGGTCCCTAGCGACCGAGCCCGGGGAGCTGTTTTTT. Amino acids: CAWRSLATEPGELFF.

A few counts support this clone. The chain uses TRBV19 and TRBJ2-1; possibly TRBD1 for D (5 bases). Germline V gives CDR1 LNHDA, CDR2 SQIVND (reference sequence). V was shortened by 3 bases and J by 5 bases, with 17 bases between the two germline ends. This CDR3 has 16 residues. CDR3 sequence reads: CASSIIGQGIHNEQFF. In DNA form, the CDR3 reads TGTGCCAGTAGTATCATAGGGCAGGGAATCCACAATGAGCAGTTCTTC.